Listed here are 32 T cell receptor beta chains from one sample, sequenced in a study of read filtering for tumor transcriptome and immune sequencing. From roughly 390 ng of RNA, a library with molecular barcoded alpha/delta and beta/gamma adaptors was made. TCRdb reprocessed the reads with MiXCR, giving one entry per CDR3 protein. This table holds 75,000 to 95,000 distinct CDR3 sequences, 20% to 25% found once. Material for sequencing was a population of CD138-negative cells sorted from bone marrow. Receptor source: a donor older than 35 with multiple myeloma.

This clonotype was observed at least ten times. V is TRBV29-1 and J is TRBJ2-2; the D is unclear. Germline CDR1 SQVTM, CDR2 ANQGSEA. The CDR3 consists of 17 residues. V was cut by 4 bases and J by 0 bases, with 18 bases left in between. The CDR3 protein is CSVGSYDLFANTGELFF. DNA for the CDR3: TGCAGCGTTGGGTCGTACGACCTGTTCGCGAACACCGGGGAGCTGTTTTTT.

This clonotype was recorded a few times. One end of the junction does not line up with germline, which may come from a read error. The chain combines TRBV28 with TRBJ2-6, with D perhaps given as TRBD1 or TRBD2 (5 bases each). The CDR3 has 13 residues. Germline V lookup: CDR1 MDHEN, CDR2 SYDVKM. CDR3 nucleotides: TGTGCCGGGAGTGACTCTGGGGCCGACGTCCTGACTTTC. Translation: CAGSDSGADVLTF.

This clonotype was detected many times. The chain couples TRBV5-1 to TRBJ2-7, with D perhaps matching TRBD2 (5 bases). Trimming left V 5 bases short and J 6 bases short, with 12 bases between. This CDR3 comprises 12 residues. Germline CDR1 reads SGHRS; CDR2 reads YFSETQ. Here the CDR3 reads CASRSGWGEQYF. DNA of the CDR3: TGCGCCAGCAGATCGGGGTGGGGCGAGCAGTACTTC.

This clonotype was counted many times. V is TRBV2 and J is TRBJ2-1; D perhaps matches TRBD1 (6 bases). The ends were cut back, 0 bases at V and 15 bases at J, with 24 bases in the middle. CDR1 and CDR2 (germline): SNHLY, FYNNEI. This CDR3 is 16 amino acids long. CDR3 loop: CASSEAAPLRGPRGFF. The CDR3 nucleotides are TGTGCCAGCAGTGAAGCGGCGCCCCTAAGGGGCCCCAGGGGGTTCTTC.

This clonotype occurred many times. CDR3 in amino acids: CASSEANTEAFF. For the CDR3, the DNA is TGTGCCAGCAGTGAAGCCAACACTGAAGCTTTCTTT. J is TRBJ1-1 and V is TRBV28; no firm D call. The CDR3 is 12 residues long. Germline CDR1 is MDHEN and CDR2 is SYDVKM. The V gene lost 5 bases and the J gene lost 2 bases, with 6 bases spanning the gap.

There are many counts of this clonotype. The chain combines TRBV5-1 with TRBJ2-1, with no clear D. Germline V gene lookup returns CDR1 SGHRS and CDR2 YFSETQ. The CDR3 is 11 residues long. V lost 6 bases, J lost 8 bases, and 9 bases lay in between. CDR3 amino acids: CASTSADEQFF. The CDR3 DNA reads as TGCGCCAGCACCTCCGCCGATGAGCAGTTCTTC.

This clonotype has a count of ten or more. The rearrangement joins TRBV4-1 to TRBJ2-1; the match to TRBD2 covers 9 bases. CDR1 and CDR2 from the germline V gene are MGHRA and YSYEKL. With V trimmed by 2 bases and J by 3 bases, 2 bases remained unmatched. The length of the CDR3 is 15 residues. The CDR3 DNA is TGCGCCAGCAGCCAATTAGCGGGGGACTACAATGAGCAGTTCTTC. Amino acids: CASSQLAGDYNEQFF.

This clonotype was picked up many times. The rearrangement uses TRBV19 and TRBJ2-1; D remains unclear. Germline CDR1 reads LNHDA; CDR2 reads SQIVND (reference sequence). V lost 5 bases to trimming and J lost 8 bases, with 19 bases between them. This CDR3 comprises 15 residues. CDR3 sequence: CASSPYEITRDEQFF. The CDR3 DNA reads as TGTGCCAGTAGTCCTTATGAGATTACAAGGGATGAGCAGTTCTTC.

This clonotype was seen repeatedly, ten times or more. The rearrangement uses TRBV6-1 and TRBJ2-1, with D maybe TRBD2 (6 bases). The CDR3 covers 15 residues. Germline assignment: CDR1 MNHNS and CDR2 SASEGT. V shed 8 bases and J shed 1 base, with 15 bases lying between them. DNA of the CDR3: TGTGCCAGCCGGGCTGGCGGGGCGTCCTACAATGAGCAGTTCTTC. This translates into CASRAGGASYNEQFF.

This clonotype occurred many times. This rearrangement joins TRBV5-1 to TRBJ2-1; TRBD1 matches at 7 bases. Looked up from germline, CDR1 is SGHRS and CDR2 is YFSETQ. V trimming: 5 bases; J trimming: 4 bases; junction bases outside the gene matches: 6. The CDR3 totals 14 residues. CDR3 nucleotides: TGCGCCAGCAGGTTACAGGGGATGTACAATGAGCAGTTCTTC. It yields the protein CASRLQGMYNEQFF.

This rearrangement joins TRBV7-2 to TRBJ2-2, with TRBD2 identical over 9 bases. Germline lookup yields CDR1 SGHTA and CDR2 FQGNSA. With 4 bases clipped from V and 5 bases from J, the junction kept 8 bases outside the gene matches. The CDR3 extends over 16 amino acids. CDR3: CASSSHYSGGTGELFF. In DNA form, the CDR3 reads TGTGCCAGCAGCTCCCATTACAGCGGGGGGACCGGGGAGCTGTTTTTT. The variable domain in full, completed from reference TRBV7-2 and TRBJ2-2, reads GAGVSQSPSNKVTEKGKDVELRCDPISGHTALYWYRQSLGQGLEFLIYFQGNSAPDKSGLPSDRFSAERTGGSVSTLTIQRTQQEDSAVYLCASSSHYSGGTGELFFGEGSRLTVL.

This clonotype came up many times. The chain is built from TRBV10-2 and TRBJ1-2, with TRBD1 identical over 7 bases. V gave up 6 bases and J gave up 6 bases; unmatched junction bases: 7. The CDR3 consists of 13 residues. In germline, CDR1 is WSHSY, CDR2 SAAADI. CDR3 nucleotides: TGCGCCAGCAGAGGTACAGGGGAGCATGGCTACACCTTC. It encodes CASRGTGEHGYTF.

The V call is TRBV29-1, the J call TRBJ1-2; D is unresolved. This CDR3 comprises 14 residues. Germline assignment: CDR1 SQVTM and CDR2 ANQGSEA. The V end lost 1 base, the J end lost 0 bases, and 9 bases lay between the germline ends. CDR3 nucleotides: TGCAGCGTTGAAGCAGGAAACTCTAACTATGGCTACACCTTC. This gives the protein CSVEAGNSNYGYTF. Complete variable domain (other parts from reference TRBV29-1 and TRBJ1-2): SAVISQKPSRDICQRGTSLTIQCQVDSQVTMMFWYRQQPGQSLTLIATANQGSEATYESGFVIDKFPISRPNLTFSTLTVSNMSPEDSSIYLCSVEAGNSNYGYTFGSGTRLTVV.

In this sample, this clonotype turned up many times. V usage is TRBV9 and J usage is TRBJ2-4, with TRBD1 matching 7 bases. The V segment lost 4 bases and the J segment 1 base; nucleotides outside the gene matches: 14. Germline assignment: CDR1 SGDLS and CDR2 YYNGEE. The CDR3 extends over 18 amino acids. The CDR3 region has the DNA TGTGCCAGCAGCCCGACAGGAGTGACAGGGATGGCCAAAAACATTCAGTACTTC. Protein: CASSPTGVTGMAKNIQYF.

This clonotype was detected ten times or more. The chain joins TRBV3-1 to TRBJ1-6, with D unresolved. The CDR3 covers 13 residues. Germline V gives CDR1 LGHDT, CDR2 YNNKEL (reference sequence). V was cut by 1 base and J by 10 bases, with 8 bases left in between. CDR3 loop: CASSQAGGSPLHF. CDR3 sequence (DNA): TGTGCCAGCAGCCAAGCAGGCGGGTCACCCCTCCACTTT.

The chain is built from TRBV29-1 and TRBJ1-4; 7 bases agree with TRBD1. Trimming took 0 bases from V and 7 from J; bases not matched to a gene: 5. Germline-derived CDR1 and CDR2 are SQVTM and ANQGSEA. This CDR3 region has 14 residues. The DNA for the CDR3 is TGCAGCGTTGAAGATCCTCGACAGGGTGAAAAACTGTTTTTT. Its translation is CSVEDPRQGEKLFF.

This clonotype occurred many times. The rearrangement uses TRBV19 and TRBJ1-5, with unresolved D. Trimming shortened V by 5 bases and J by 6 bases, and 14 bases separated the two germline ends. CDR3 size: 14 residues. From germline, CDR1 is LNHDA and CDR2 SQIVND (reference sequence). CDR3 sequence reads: CASSLRGEGQPQHF. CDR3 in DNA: TGTGCCAGTAGTTTGCGTGGGGAGGGTCAGCCCCAGCATTTT.

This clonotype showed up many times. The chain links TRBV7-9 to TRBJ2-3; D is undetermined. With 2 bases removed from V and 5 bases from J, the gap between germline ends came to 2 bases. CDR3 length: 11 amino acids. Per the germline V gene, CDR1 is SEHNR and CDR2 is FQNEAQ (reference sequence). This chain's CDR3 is CASSLKDTQYF. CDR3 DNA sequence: TGTGCCAGCAGCTTAAAAGATACGCAGTATTTT.

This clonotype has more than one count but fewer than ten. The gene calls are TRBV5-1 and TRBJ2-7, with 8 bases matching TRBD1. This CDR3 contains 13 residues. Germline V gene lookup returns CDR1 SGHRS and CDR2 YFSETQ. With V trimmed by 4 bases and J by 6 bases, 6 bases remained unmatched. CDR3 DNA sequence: TGCGCCAGCAGCCCGACAGGGGATAGCGAGCAGTACTTC. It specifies CASSPTGDSEQYF.

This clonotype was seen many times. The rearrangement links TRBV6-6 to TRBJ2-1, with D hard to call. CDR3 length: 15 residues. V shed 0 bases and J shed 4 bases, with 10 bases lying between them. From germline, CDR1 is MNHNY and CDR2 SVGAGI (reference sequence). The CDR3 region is CASSYSNPVYNEQFF. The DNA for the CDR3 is TGTGCCAGCAGTTACTCGAATCCAGTTTACAATGAGCAGTTCTTC.

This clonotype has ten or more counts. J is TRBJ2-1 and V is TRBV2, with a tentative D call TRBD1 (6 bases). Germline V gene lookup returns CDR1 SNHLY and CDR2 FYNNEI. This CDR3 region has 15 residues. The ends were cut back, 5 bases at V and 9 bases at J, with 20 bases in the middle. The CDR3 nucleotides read TGTGCCAGCAGTCTTATGACAGGTGATAGGGCTGAGCAGTTCTTC. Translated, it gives CASSLMTGDRAEQFF.

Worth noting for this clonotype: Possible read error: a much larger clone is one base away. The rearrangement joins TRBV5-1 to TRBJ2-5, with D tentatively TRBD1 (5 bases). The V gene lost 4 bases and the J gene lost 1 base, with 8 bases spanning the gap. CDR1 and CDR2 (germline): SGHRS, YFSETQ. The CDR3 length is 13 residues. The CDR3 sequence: CASSRTIQETQYF. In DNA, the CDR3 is TGCGCCAGCAGCCGGACAATCCAAGAGACCCAGTACTTC.

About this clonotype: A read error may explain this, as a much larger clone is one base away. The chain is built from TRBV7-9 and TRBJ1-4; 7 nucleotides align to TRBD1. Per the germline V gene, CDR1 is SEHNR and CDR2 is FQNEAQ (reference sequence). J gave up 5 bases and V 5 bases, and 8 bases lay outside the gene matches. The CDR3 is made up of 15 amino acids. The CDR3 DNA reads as TGTGCCAGCAGCCTGCGAGCGACAGGGAATGAAAAACTGTTTTTT. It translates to CASSLRATGNEKLFF.

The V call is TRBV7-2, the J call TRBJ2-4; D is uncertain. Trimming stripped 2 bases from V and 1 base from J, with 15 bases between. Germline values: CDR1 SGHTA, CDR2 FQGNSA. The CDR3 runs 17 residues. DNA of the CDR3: TGTGCCAGCAGCTTATCCGATCCCGACACGGCCAAAAACATTCAGTACTTC. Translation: CASSLSDPDTAKNIQYF. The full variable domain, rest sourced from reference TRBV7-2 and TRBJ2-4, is GAGVSQSPSNKVTEKGKDVELRCDPISGHTALYWYRQSLGQGLEFLIYFQGNSAPDKSGLPSDRFSAERTGGSVSTLTIQRTQQEDSAVYLCASSLSDPDTAKNIQYFGAGTRLSVL.

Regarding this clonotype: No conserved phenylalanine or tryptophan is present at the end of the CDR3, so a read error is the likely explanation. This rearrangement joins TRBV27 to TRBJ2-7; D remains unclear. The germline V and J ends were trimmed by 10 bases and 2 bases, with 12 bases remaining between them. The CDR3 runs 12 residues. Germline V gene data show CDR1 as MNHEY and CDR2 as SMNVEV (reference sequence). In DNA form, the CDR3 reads TGTGCCACCGGGCATGGGCCCTACGAGCAGTACCTC. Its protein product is CATGHGPYEQYL.

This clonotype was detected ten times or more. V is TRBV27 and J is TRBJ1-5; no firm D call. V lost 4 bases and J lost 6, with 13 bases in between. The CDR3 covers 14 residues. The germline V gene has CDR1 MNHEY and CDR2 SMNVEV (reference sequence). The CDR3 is CASSSFRVSQPQHF. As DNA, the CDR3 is TGTGCCAGCAGTTCGTTTAGGGTCAGTCAGCCCCAGCATTTT.

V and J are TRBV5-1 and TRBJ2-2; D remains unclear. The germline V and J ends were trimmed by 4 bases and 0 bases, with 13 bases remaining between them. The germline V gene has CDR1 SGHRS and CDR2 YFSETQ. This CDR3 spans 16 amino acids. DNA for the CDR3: TGCGCCAGCAGCAGAAACTCCCGCACGAACACCGGGGAGCTGTTTTTT. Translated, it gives CASSRNSRTNTGELFF.

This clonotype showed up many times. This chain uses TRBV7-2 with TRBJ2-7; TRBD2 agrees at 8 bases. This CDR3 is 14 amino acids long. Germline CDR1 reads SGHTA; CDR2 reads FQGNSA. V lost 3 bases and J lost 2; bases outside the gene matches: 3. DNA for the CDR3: TGTGCCAGCAGCTTCGGGAGGGCGGCCTACGAGCAGTACTTC. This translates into CASSFGRAAYEQYF.

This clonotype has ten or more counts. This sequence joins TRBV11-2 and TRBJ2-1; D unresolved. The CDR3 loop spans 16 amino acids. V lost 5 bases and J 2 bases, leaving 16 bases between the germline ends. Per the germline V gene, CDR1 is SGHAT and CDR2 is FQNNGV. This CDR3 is CASSPVVRGAYNEQFF. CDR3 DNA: TGTGCCAGCAGCCCCGTCGTCCGAGGAGCCTACAATGAGCAGTTCTTC.

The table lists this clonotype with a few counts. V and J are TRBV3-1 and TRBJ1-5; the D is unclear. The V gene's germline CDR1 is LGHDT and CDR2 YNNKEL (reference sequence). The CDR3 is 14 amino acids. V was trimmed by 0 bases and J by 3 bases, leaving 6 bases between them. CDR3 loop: CASSQDRFNQPQHF. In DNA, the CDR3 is TGTGCCAGCAGCCAAGATAGATTCAATCAGCCCCAGCATTTT.

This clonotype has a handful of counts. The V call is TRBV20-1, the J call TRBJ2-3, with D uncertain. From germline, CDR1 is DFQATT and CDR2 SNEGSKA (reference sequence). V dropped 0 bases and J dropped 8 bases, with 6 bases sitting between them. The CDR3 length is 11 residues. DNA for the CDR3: TGCAGTGCTAGAGATCGCCTTACGCAGTATTTT. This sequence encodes CSARDRLTQYF.

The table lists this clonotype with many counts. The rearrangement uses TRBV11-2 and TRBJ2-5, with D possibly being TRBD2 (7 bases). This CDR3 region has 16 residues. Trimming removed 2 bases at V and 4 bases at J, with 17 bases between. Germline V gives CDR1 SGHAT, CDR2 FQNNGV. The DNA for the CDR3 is TGTGCCAGCAGCTTATCCGTGGGGGGGCTCGGAGAGACCCAGTACTTC. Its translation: CASSLSVGGLGETQYF.